The clone carrying this TCR beta chain turned up a few times. Other nucleotide sequences from this sample produce the same CDR3. This sample is part of a study of blood T cell repertoires in COVID-19. Study details: Collection of acute and convalescent COVID-19 samples took place in the United States, Italy and Spain. Nucleic acid was either cDNA or gDNA, and it came from T cells, B-cell-depleted T cells, or PBMCs.

Original processing methods: Amplification from reference gene primers served as the basis for estimated nucleated cell counts. The data were produced by immunoSEQ multiplex PCR, yet TCRdb's version contains in-frame clones alone and is incomplete. Clonal size and the V and J genes are those of that table, whereas D and trimming came from the DNA. In the table there are 35,000 to 45,000 clones, more than 70% of which are singletons. V was pared by 5 bases and J by 12 bases, with 17 bases between. The germline V gene encodes CDR1 SGHAT and CDR2 FQNNGV. This CDR3 has 14 amino acids. This receptor was identified in a human donor in a cohort sampled during active COVID-19. The rearrangement joins TRBV11-2 to TRBJ1-6; D is uncertain. The sample comprised peripheral blood. DNA of the CDR3: TGTGCCAGCAGCCTAACGCGATTTGCGGGACCCCTCCACTTT. This gives the protein CASSLTRFAGPLHF.